A selection of T cell receptor beta chains follows, all from one sample in a study of blood T cell repertoires in COVID-19. The data were produced by immunoSEQ multiplex PCR, yet TCRdb's version contains in-frame clones alone and is incomplete. The sample yields about 220,000 clones, 84% seen once. Sequencing was done on a sample of PBMCs or T cells enriched from blood (not recorded which). These receptors originate from a middle-aged woman who had recovered from COVID-19. Each CDR3 is given without its conserved first and last residue. The order of the fields is J gene, V gene, D gene, clone size, CDR3 protein. The D gene is left open where the match is weak. Clone sizes are given selectively: once, few, many, or a class where the clone is expanded.

>TRBJ1-2|TRBV27|NA|NA
ASSSGSYGYT
>TRBJ2-5|TRBV3-1/TRBV3-2|TRBD2|NA
ASSQNSGTGETQY
>TRBJ1-2|TRBV6-8|NA|NA
ASSLTSGSGGGYT
>TRBJ1-3|TRBV11-3|TRBD1|NA
ASSQDRVVGNTIY
>TRBJ2-1|TRBV20-1|NA|NA
SARRDNEQF
>TRBJ2-2|TRBV19|TRBD1|NA
ASSIGYGQGGFGELF
>TRBJ1-1|TRBV10-1|NA|many
ASSEPGNTEAF
>TRBJ1-2|TRBV29-1|TRBD1|NA
SVRDRGQDGYT
>TRBJ1-6|TRBV7-2|TRBD1|NA
ASSSTGYDSPLH
>TRBJ1-2|TRBV28|TRBD1|NA
ASSLSDRALYGYT
>TRBJ1-1|TRBV30|NA|NA
AWRPGNTEAF
>TRBJ2-3|TRBV19|NA|NA
ASSIGAGYTDTQY
>TRBJ1-4|TRBV19|NA|NA
ASSILGGTNEKLF
>TRBJ1-2|TRBV10-3|TRBD1|NA
AISDLASQGRRGYT
>TRBJ2-1|TRBV9|NA|NA
ASSVLPSSYNEQF
>TRBJ1-1|TRBV27|NA|NA
ASRKLGGTEAF
>TRBJ2-1|TRBV7-6|NA|few
ASSPNYNEQF
>TRBJ2-7|TRBV5-1|NA|NA
ASSLASSFVNEQY
>TRBJ1-1|TRBV12-3/TRBV12-4|TRBD1|NA
ASGPGTGYEAF
>TRBJ1-5|TRBV15|TRBD1|NA
ATSRDRGGVVQPQH
>TRBJ1-4|TRBV12-3/TRBV12-4|NA|few
ASSPNEKLF
>TRBJ2-2|TRBV19|NA|NA
ASSIGRTNTGELF
>TRBJ2-3|TRBV18|TRBD1|NA
ASSPLGGQLTDTQY
>TRBJ1-2|TRBV6-1|TRBD1|once
ASSEWYRGRNYGYT
>TRBJ1-4|TRBV4-1|NA|NA
ASSQEQKDEKLF
>TRBJ1-1|TRBV6-6|TRBD1|once
ASRDGQGRTEAF
>TRBJ1-1|TRBV2|NA|NA
ASSPSGIEAF
>TRBJ2-1|TRBV28|NA|NA
ASSLDYRSSYNEQF
>TRBJ1-1|TRBV19|TRBD1|NA
ASTLLWRQGGTEAF
>TRBJ1-2|TRBV27|NA|few
ASSPGLRPGYT
>TRBJ1-1|TRBV5-6|NA|NA
ASSLGLRALNTEAF
>TRBJ2-1|TRBV27|TRBD1|NA
ASSWGTGGSYNEQF
>TRBJ2-5|TRBV5-1|TRBD2|NA
ASSTGLGQETQY
>TRBJ2-1|TRBV4-3|TRBD2|NA
ASSQGELAGRAYNEQF
>TRBJ1-2|TRBV30|TRBD1|NA
ASIEGQGLGYGYT
>TRBJ2-5|TRBV19|NA|NA
ASSPTQETQY
>TRBJ1-6|TRBV30|NA|NA
AWLRRDSPLH
>TRBJ2-1|TRBV6-5|TRBD2|NA
ASSTLAGTHNEQF
>TRBJ1-1|TRBV7-9|NA|once
ASHDPRAGWSNTEAF
>TRBJ1-1|TRBV6-5|NA|NA
ASRSGLKNTEAF
>TRBJ2-3|TRBV5-1|TRBD1|NA
ASSVTGGTDTQY
>TRBJ1-4|TRBV6-4|NA|once
ASSDLTGREEKLF
>TRBJ2-1|TRBV5-6|NA|NA
ASSLGVGNEQF
>TRBJ1-5|TRBV27|NA|few
ASSLWAQSQPQH
>TRBJ2-5|TRBV24-1|NA|NA
ATSDPLAGQETQY
>TRBJ2-1|TRBV5-4|TRBD2|NA
ASSLGGSLLEQF
>TRBJ2-3|TRBV7-8|TRBD2|NA
ASSLNSGRSADTQY
>TRBJ2-2|TRBV5-1|TRBD2|NA
ASSRSLAGLNTGELF
>TRBJ2-3|TRBV6-5|TRBD2|NA
ASSYSPSGPDTQY
>TRBJ1-4|TRBV24-1|TRBD1|NA
ATSSTQGADEKLF